This T cell receptor (beta chain) is drawn from a study of T cell responses to AZD1222 COVID-19 vaccine. Study results and limitations: Across spike, vaccine-associated CD4 TCRs were found, dominant at 160-218 and 743-854. Increases in Spike-specific TCR breadth and depth were seen after two AZD1222 doses. White British ancestry dominated among donors, who included more females, and clonal diversity was possibly underestimated. Every sample of the repertoires postdated the peak T cell response.

To note about this clone: Its matching antigen is unknown.

Clones were read by immunoSEQ multiplex PCR, and TCRdb kept only the in-frame ones, dropping some. Of roughly 170,000 clones listed, 90% are singletons. CDR3 length: 13 amino acids. Trimming left V 5 bases short and J 3 bases short, with 10 bases between. Germline loops: CDR1 KGHSH, CDR2 LQKENI. This sample comprised peripheral blood, obtained on day 0 of AZD1222 vaccination. The sequence was obtained from an adult in good health. This chain connects TRBV18 to TRBJ1-1; D remains ambiguous. The CDR3 DNA reads as TGTGCCAGCTCAAGCGGAAGGGACACTGAAGCTTTCTTT. This codes for CASSSGRDTEAFF.